The 12 T cell receptor beta chains listed next were all sequenced from one sample in a study of T-cell memory formation after mild COVID-19. Via MiXCR, TCRdb re-called the 5' RACE reads, giving one row per CDR3 protein. The table lists 350,000 to 450,000 distinct CDR3 sequences, approximately 20% of them singletons. Sequences were obtained from PBMCs or a T cell subset sorted from them (not recorded which). These receptors all come from an adult woman who had mild COVID-19 (a few samples of this study predate the infection). Cell type and time point are not known.

This clonotype came up many times. DNA for the CDR3: TGTGCCAGCAGCTTAGGGACAGCGAACACCGGGGAGCTGTTTTTT. This gives the protein CASSLGTANTGELFF. The V call is TRBV11-1, the J call TRBJ2-2; the D gene is possibly TRBD1 (6 bases). CDR1 is SGHAT and CDR2 is FQDESV in the germline V gene (reference sequence). Between the trimmed V and J ends, which lost 1 base and 0 bases, there was a span of 6 bases. The CDR3 is 15 amino acids.

The chain links TRBV18 to TRBJ1-4; TRBD1 might be the D (6 bases). Trimming cost V 3 bases and J 2 bases, with 13 bases left between them. CDR1 is KGHSH and CDR2 is LQKENI in the germline V gene. The CDR3 runs 16 residues. Here the CDR3 reads CASSPSHRATNEKLFF. The CDR3 nucleotides are TGTGCCAGCTCACCCTCGCACAGGGCCACTAATGAAAAACTGTTTTTT.

V and J are TRBV11-2 and TRBJ2-7; 7 bases are a match to TRBD2. There are 13 residues in the CDR3. Germline CDR1 is SGHAT and CDR2 is FQNNGV. V was clipped by 5 bases and J by 5 bases; unmatched bases: 6. In DNA, the CDR3 is TGTGCCAGCAGCCCCAGGGAGGGGCACGAGCAGTACTTC. It encodes CASSPREGHEQYF.

The CDR3 loop is CASNLTSGSINEQFF. DNA of the CDR3: TGTGCCAGCAACCTGACTAGCGGGAGTATCAATGAGCAGTTCTTC. This rearrangement joins TRBV21-1 to TRBJ2-1; the table's D call TRBD2 went unverified against the DNA. TRBV21-1 is annotated as a pseudogene. CDR3 length equals 15 residues.

The genes are TRBV7-8 and TRBJ2-5, with a possible D match to TRBD2 (6 bases). Germline V lookup: CDR1 SGHVS, CDR2 FQNEAQ. The CDR3 spans 15 residues. Trimming removed 2 bases at V and 1 base at J, with 11 bases between. DNA of the CDR3: TGTGCCAGCAGCTTATATCGCGGGGCCCAAGAGACCCAGTACTTC. It specifies CASSLYRGAQETQYF.

The chain uses TRBV13 and TRBJ2-3, with D hard to call. The CDR3 totals 14 residues. V lost 5 bases and J 0 bases, leaving 9 bases between the germline ends. The germline V gene encodes CDR1 PRHDT and CDR2 FYEKMQ (reference sequence). CDR3 coding DNA: TGTGCCAGCAGCCCCGTCGGGAGCACAGATACGCAGTATTTT. Translated: CASSPVGSTDTQYF.

This rearrangement joins TRBV7-9 to TRBJ2-2; 10 nucleotides line up with TRBD2. V shed 4 bases, J shed 4 bases, and the junction held 12 bases outside the gene matches. The CDR3 sequence is 18 residues long. Germline V gene lookup returns CDR1 SEHNR and CDR2 FQNEAQ (reference sequence). CDR3 in DNA: TGTGCCAGCAGCTACCTAGCGGGAGCAGGGCCCACCACCGGGGAGCTGTTTTTT. Encoded protein: CASSYLAGAGPTTGELFF.

This chain connects TRBV6-2 or TRBV6-3 to TRBJ2-1; 11 positions agree with TRBD2. With 6 bases clipped from V and 9 bases from J, the junction kept 7 bases outside the gene matches. The germline gives CDR1 MNHEY, CDR2 SVGEGT. The CDR3 is made up of 14 amino acids. CDR3 sequence: CASRRSGREGEQFF. CDR3 DNA sequence: TGTGCCAGCAGACGTAGCGGGAGGGAAGGTGAGCAGTTCTTC.

This clonotype has a handful of counts. The rearrangement joins TRBV6-6 to TRBJ1-1; possible D gene TRBD1, 6 bases. From germline, CDR1 is MNHNY and CDR2 SVGAGI (reference sequence). V was shortened by 5 bases and J by 8 bases, with 12 bases between the two germline ends. The CDR3 has 12 residues. The CDR3 bases are TGTGCCAGCAGTAAAACGACAGGAGAAGCTTTCTTT. It encodes CASSKTTGEAFF.

The chain is built from TRBV2 and TRBJ2-3; 9 nucleotides line up with TRBD2. Germline trimming cut 6 bases from V and 4 bases from J; bases unmatched to any gene: 11. CDR3 size: 16 residues. The germline CDR1 and CDR2 sequences are SNHLY and FYNNEI. CDR3 sequence: CASSKVGLANADTQYF. CDR3 DNA: TGTGCCAGCAGCAAAGTCGGACTAGCGAATGCAGATACGCAGTATTTT.

This clonotype showed up just a few times. This chain connects TRBV9 to TRBJ1-1, with 9 bases lining up with TRBD1. The germline gives CDR1 SGDLS, CDR2 YYNGEE. Unmatched junction bases numbered 5, after V lost 0 bases and J lost 5 bases. The length of the CDR3 is 15 residues. CDR3 coding DNA: TGTGCCAGCAGCGTAGCTGGGACAGGGTGGACTGAAGCTTTCTTT. Encoded protein: CASSVAGTGWTEAFF.

This clonotype was recorded a few times. V is TRBV7-2 and J is TRBJ1-1, with TRBD1 matching over 8 bases. The length of the CDR3 is 16 residues. Unmatched junction bases numbered 11, after V lost 5 bases and J lost 3 bases. Germline V gene lookup returns CDR1 SGHTA and CDR2 FQGNSA. CDR3 nucleotide sequence: TGTGCCAGCAGCCACGGACAGGGATGGGCGGACACTGAAGCTTTCTTT. It specifies CASSHGQGWADTEAFF.